This entry features one T cell receptor (beta chain) sequence. What it binds is not known. CD45RA-negative memory and CD45RA+ naive subsets were split from the CD4+ cells. TCRdb's copy holds only in-frame clones and misses some; the assay was immunoSEQ multiplex PCR. This table holds 1,400,000 or so clones, around 98.5% found once. The data were obtained in a study of shared clonotypes between healthy human individuals. This CDR3 has 13 amino acids. From germline, CDR1 is LNHNV and CDR2 YYDKDF (reference sequence). Trimming cost V 5 bases and J 5 bases, with 13 bases left between them. Study-level results: Deeper or shallower sequencing was expected to change how clonotypes are shared among donors. Generally, naive subsets (rather than memory subsets) showed larger estimated richness.

This TCR came from a young man in good health. The chain joins TRBV15 to TRBJ2-7, with D possibly being TRBD2 (5 bases). The sample taken for sequencing was naive CD4+ T cells sorted from blood. The subset: CD45RA+ positively selected. The CDR3 DNA is TGTGCCACCAGCGAAGAGGGCTGGGACGAGCAGTACTTC. This encodes CATSEEGWDEQYF. Full variable domain (outside the CDR3, taken from reference TRBV15 and TRBJ2-7): DAMVIQNPRYQVTQFGKPVTLSCSQTLNHNVMYWYQQKSSQAPKLLFHYYDKDFNNEADTPDNFQSRRPNTSFCFLDIRSPGLGDTAMYLCATSEEGWDEQYFGPGTRLTVT.